One sample yielded the 8 T cell receptor beta chains listed below, sequenced in a study of CD8+ T cells in alopecia areata. After isolation, RNA underwent reverse transcription to generate cDNA as the sequencing template. Sequencing was performed with immunoSEQ multiplex PCR; in TCRdb, only in-frame clones are kept and a portion is missing. The repertoire consists of 110,000 or so clones, with approximately 61% occurring once and the leading ten covering over 20%. The source material was NKG2D-low CD8+ T cells sorted from blood. Receptor source: a human donor with alopecia areata.

The chain links TRBV5-4 to TRBJ2-2; 7 nucleotides line up with TRBD2. V lost 4 bases, J lost 1 base, and 7 bases stayed unmatched. Germline assignment: CDR1 SGHNT and CDR2 YYREEE (reference sequence). The CDR3 has 16 amino acids. The CDR3 DNA follows: TGTGCCAGCAGCCCCCCTAGCGGACTGAACACCGGGGAGCTGTTTTTT. Protein sequence: CASSPPSGLNTGELFF. Full variable domain (missing parts from reference TRBV5-4 and TRBJ2-2): ETGVTQSPTHLIKTRGQQVTLRCSSQSGHNTVSWYQQALGQGPQFIFQYYREEENGRGNFPPRFSGLQFPNYSSELNVNALELDDSALYLCASSPPSGLNTGELFFGEGSRLTVL.

A few counts support this clone. V is TRBV15 and J is TRBJ2-1; D remains unclear. CDR1 and CDR2 from the germline V gene are LNHNV and YYDKDF (reference sequence). V dropped 1 base and J dropped 2 bases, with 3 bases sitting between them. This CDR3 is 13 amino acids long. CDR3 sequence: CATSRGTYNEQFF. CDR3 DNA sequence: TGTGCCACCAGCAGAGGGACCTACAATGAGCAGTTCTTC.

The chain has TRBV11-2 and TRBJ2-1; D gene ambiguous. The germline V gene has CDR1 SGHAT and CDR2 FQNNGV. The CDR3 runs to 12 residues. Between the trimmed V and J ends, which lost 0 bases and 10 bases, there was a span of 7 bases. The CDR3 loop is CASSLEPPEQFF. CDR3 bases: TGTGCCAGCAGCTTAGAACCGCCCGAGCAGTTCTTC.

This rearrangement joins TRBV27 to TRBJ2-6; unclear D gene. Germline CDR1 is MNHEY and CDR2 is SMNVEV (reference sequence). V dropped 3 bases and J dropped 0 bases, with 9 bases sitting between them. This CDR3 comprises 16 residues. CDR3: CASSLLGISGANVLTF. The DNA for the CDR3 is TGTGCCAGCAGTTTGCTGGGGATCTCTGGGGCCAACGTCCTGACTTTC.

This rearrangement joins TRBV2 to TRBJ2-5, with TRBD2 as a possible D gene (6 bases). CDR3 length: 14 amino acids. V was cut by 3 bases and J by 5 bases, with 13 bases left in between. Germline CDR1 and CDR2: SNHLY and FYNNEI. In DNA form, the CDR3 reads TGTGCCAGCAGTGATGACCGGGGGTCGGAGACCCAGTACTTC. Encoded protein: CASSDDRGSETQYF.

CDR3 protein: CASGLGQQETQYF. CDR3 DNA: TGTGCTAGTGGTTTAGGGCAACAAGAGACCCAGTACTTC. This chain joins TRBV12-5 and TRBJ2-5; D is unresolved. V was pared by 3 bases and J by 2 bases, with 7 bases between. The germline CDR1 and CDR2 sequences are LGHNT and FRNRAP. The CDR3 runs to 13 residues.

The gene calls are TRBV23-1 and TRBJ1-3; possibly TRBD1 for D (5 bases). TRBV23-1 is designated an ORF whose function remains uncertain. There are 16 residues in the CDR3. Trimming stripped 6 bases from V and 1 base from J, with 16 bases between. The CDR3 coding sequence is TGCGCCAGCAGCGGCAGGAAGGGGATATCTGGAAACACCATATATTTT. It specifies CASSGRKGISGNTIYF.

The rearrangement uses TRBV28 and TRBJ2-7; 9 bases agree with TRBD2. The CDR3 length is 16 residues. V lost 3 bases and J lost 7; bases outside the gene matches: 13. Per germline, CDR1 MDHEN and CDR2 SYDVKM. CDR3 sequence: CASSFSLASGTWEQYF. CDR3 DNA sequence: TGTGCCAGCAGTTTTAGTTTAGCTAGCGGGACGTGGGAGCAGTACTTC. Full variable domain (remainder filled in from reference TRBV28 and TRBJ2-7): DVKVTQSSRYLVKRTGEKVFLECVQDMDHENMFWYRQDPGLGLRLIYFSYDVKMKEKGDIPEGYSVSREKKERFSLILESASTNQTSMYLCASSFSLASGTWEQYFGPGTRLTVT.